The source of this TCR beta chain is a study of T cells in Graves' hyperthyroidism and ophthalmopathy (dated by TCRdb to between 2017 and 2020). Regarding the complete study: Peripheral blood samples were taken at initial diagnosis, before any treatment was given. TCR V-J signatures able to tell the groups apart were searched for in a discovery cohort of approximately 95 patients, of whom about 40 had Graves' ophthalmopathy and about 55 had stable Graves' hyperthyroidism. Prospective prediction of ophthalmopathy was tested in an independent validation cohort of some 19 hyperthyroidism patients and some 17 patients who later progressed to ophthalmopathy. The 100 discovery patients were randomly divided into training and test sets at a 7:3 ratio. Thyroid tissue and blood T-cell repertoires from about six Graves' hyperthyroidism patients were also compared in the study. After blood sampling, hyperthyroidism patients were treated with methimazole at a starting dose of 30 mg daily, and ophthalmopathy patients were treated with high-dose intravenous methylprednisolone. The paper reports TCR Vbeta CDR3 sequencing of some 140 peripheral blood samples: fewer than 50 ophthalmopathy, 75 to 80 hyperthyroidism and some 17 progressor patients.

General conclusions and limits of the study: Blood samples also contained most of the expanded thyroid clonotypes (frequency above 0.001), which suggests that blood repertoires may reflect thyroid immune responses. Sample size was not statistically predetermined, and blinding of investigators to group allocation was not performed. A 13 V-J signature model separated ophthalmopathy from stable hyperthyroidism, with just over 85% sensitivity and 81.08% specificity in cross-validation and 80%/75% in testing. In validation, the model predicted progression to ophthalmopathy with approximately 70% sensitivity and 72% to 85% specificity, a median of about six months before onset.

Ophthalmopathy patients had moderately to severely active disease, Clinical Activity Score of at least 3, NOSPECS grade of at least 4, and duration under 3 months. Exclusion was applied to patients with uncontrolled infections, other autoimmune diseases, pregnancy or lactation. Diagnoses were based on clinical symptoms, serum thyroxine and TRAb, thyroid ultrasound and orbital computed tomography. PBMCs were isolated from 7.5 to 10 ml of fresh peripheral blood by Ficoll-Paque density gradient centrifugation. Total RNA was extracted with Trizol reagent, and quality was checked on an Agilent 2100 Bioanalyzer. About this clonotype itself: Its antigen remains unidentified. Per-base quality was not reported, and no clone a single base away is much larger than it.

From V the trimming removes 3 bases and from J it removes 1 base, while the gene matches leave 4 bases of the junction unaccounted for. The CDR3 sequence holds 15 residues, the cysteine and phenylalanine included. The DNA shown is the 45-base CDR3, in frame from base 1. Based on the germline V gene, the CDR1 and CDR2 sequences are KGHDR and SFDVKD. The TCR beta CDR3 regions were amplified from RNA transcripts. For the first round of RT-PCR on the TCR CDR3, the HTBI primer set was used together with the Qiagen OneStep RT-PCR kit. The libraries were constructed in a second round of multiplex PCR and then size-selected and purified. Sequencing of the libraries was done on an Illumina HiSeq2000 using paired-end 100 bp reads. Turning to the authors' computational methods: Raw data were processed with SOAPnuke, discarding reads with adapters, uncalled bases, mean Phred below 15, or no exact constant-primer or identifier match. High-quality paired reads were merged with COPE v1.2.5, and unique nucleotide sequences were defined as clonotypes. MiTCR v1.1 was used to align clonotypes to the IMGT TRBV, TRBD and TRBJ reference segments. The analysis was restricted to V-J combinations with a frequency above 0.0001, which together covered 99% to 99.2% of the repertoires. The TCS score was defined as F50 (clonal expansion) divided by E x V (chaos), with BLOSUM62-based TCRdist calculated between CDR3 peptides within each V-J. Welch's t-statistics and random forest reduced around 550 V-J features to 10 to 15, which were used in a naive Bayes classifier (R e1071). TCRdb took the public reads, trimmed them with fastp at Q25, ran MiXCR for clone calling and kept in-frame beta chains. All rows with the same CDR3 protein become a single entry with the most common DNA and genes. In this record, the V and J calls reflect TCRdb's handling and not the investigators' own analysis. The sample table shows hundreds of thousands of distinct CDR3 sequences, and roughly 25% are seen once. The ten most abundant clones make up 11% of the sample.

The chain joins TRBV24-1 to TRBJ1-1; TRBD1 matches 7 bases in the middle. Sequences were obtained from blood. The sequence was collected from a woman aged 30 to 39 with Graves' ophthalmopathy. The CDR3 protein: CATSDPGTENTEAFF. The DNA sequence is TGTGCCACCAGTGATCCTGGGACAGAGAACACTGAAGCTTTCTTT.